What follows describes a single TCR beta chain. The data are from a study of shared clonotypes between healthy human individuals. Using immunoSEQ multiplex PCR, the repertoire was profiled, and TCRdb retains in-frame clones only, with some absent. Here the sample spans about 1 million clones, approximately 76% being singletons. CDR3 size: 14 residues. V shed 6 bases and J 7 bases; nucleotides not matched to a gene: 9. Germline CDR1 MNHNS, CDR2 SASEGT. This clonotype was sampled from a man between 18 and 35 years old in good health. The rearrangement links TRBV6-1 to TRBJ1-2; 9 nucleotides agree with TRBD1. Sequencing used memory CD4+ T cells sorted from blood. Indicated subset: CD45RA-negative fraction. CDR3 amino acids: CASREPGQGFGYTF. The CDR3 nucleotides are TGTGCCAGCAGGGAACCGGGACAGGGCTTTGGCTACACCTTC.